This TCR beta chain stems from a study of CD8+ T cells in alopecia areata. Whole-study context: Tofacitinib exposure lasted 6 to 18 months, followed by 6 months off drug.

Alopecia areata patients provided lesional scalp punch biopsies and peripheral blood. After removal of 4 bases from V and 1 base from J, the junction contained 7 bases not matched to a gene. The length of the CDR3 is 15 residues. Germline CDR1 reads SQVTM; CDR2 reads ANQGSEA. The authors extracted RNA and reverse transcribed it into cDNA as the sequencing template. The table came from immunoSEQ multiplex PCR; TCRdb's copy has only in-frame clones and leaves some out. This sample has about 69,000 clones; roughly 61% occur once, and the top ten carry approximately 15%. The source of this sequence is a human donor with alopecia areata. The rearrangement links TRBV29-1 to TRBJ2-1; 7 nucleotides agree with TRBD2. Sequences were derived from CD8+ T cells sorted from blood, sampled at week 0. CDR3 nucleotides: TGCAGCGTTGTCGGTCTAGCGGATTCCTACAATGAGCAGTTCTTC. Translating gives CSVVGLADSYNEQFF.